A selection of T cell receptor beta chains follows, all from one sample in a study of blood T cell repertoires in COVID-19. Sequencing used immunoSEQ multiplex PCR; TCRdb keeps in-frame clones, though not all of them. The sample records about 250,000 clones, about 83% being singletons. The sequencing sample was made of peripheral blood. The receptors here all came from a man at least 80 years old with acute or convalescent COVID-19. Each CDR3 is given with its conserved first and last residue. Each record gives: J gene, V gene, D gene, CDR3 protein. D genes are given only for firm matches.

TRBJ2-5	TRBV2	TRBD1	CASTKDGQGMETQYF
TRBJ2-1	TRBV9	.	CASSTQLDPSSYNEQFF
TRBJ1-5	TRBV6-6	.	CASRSGLRGDHQPQHF
TRBJ2-1	TRBV19	.	CASSIKGGDNEQFF
TRBJ2-2	TRBV19	.	CASTLGTPNTGELFF
TRBJ1-2	TRBV19	.	CASVAEGRNYGYTF
TRBJ1-1	TRBV18	TRBD1	CASSPGQANTEAFF
TRBJ1-1	TRBV6-6	.	CASSYPGLNTEAFF
TRBJ2-3	TRBV18	.	CASSENDLDTQYF
TRBJ2-4	TRBV24-1	TRBD1	CATSDPGQGSKNIQYF
TRBJ2-2	TRBV5-8	.	CASSLDSGELFF
TRBJ1-2	TRBV20-1	.	CSARDIGYTF
TRBJ1-3	TRBV30	.	CAWRWAGTSGNTIYF
TRBJ1-3	TRBV9	.	CASSVGAREGNTIYF
TRBJ2-7	TRBV6-4	TRBD1	CASSDSTLTGGEQYF
TRBJ1-1	TRBV27	.	CASSLFTGKNTEAFF
TRBJ2-7	TRBV6-5	.	CASSYPPPDSNYEQYF
TRBJ2-7	TRBV5-6	TRBD2	CASSMRRWEGDGEQYF
TRBJ1-4	TRBV6-1	TRBD1	CASSETGWGVEKLFF
TRBJ2-3	TRBV2	TRBD2	CASSEGASGGDVDTQYF
TRBJ2-3	TRBV18	.	CASSSGGTDTQYF
TRBJ1-3	TRBV6-1	.	CASSDYSLPGALSGNTIYF
TRBJ1-5	TRBV6-5	.	CASRTLTGHRQPQHF
TRBJ1-3	TRBV5-6	.	CASSSLAGVWGNTIYF
TRBJ1-2	TRBV6-5	TRBD1	CASRDDRAPNYGYTF
TRBJ1-1	TRBV3-1/TRBV3-2	.	CASSLQGRGGAFF
TRBJ2-7	TRBV2	TRBD1	CASGTGAAYEQYF
TRBJ1-3	TRBV10-3	TRBD1	CAIGQGPTSGNTIYF
TRBJ1-2	TRBV5-1	TRBD1	CASSLTGEYGYTF
TRBJ2-1	TRBV18	TRBD2	CASSPQGLATGEQFF
TRBJ2-3	TRBV4-1	TRBD1	CASSQTTGALYTDTQYF
TRBJ1-1	TRBV3-1/TRBV3-2	.	CASSQEAVPGLPAFF
TRBJ2-1	TRBV7-2	TRBD2	CASSLALGGGVGEQFF
TRBJ2-5	TRBV5-4	.	CASSLDRGGQETQYF
TRBJ1-4	TRBV30	TRBD1	CAWSVARDRVKLFF
TRBJ2-7	TRBV2	.	CASSEDTGALNYEQYF
TRBJ2-1	TRBV4-1	TRBD1	CASSQDPGGPFNEQFF
TRBJ1-2	TRBV12-3/TRBV12-4	.	CASSPQGWGYTF
TRBJ2-5	TRBV2	TRBD2	CAIGTSGLQETQYF
TRBJ2-1	TRBV2	TRBD2	CASSASGAYNEQFF
TRBJ1-1	TRBV5-1	TRBD1	CASSSGTGSDTEAFF
TRBJ1-2	TRBV28	.	CASRQGVDGYTF
TRBJ2-7	TRBV3-1/TRBV3-2	.	CASSQGNRDYEQYF
TRBJ1-2	TRBV5-1	TRBD1	CASSLAGQGRGYTF
TRBJ1-4	TRBV28	.	CASSLGGPTTNEKLFF
TRBJ1-5	TRBV6-5	.	CASSYSRSNQPQHF
TRBJ1-5	TRBV19	TRBD1	CASSISGQGAQPQHF
TRBJ1-3	TRBV28	TRBD1	CASSYDRASGNTIYF
TRBJ1-2	TRBV12-2	.	CASRLEVGDRARGYTF
TRBJ1-4	TRBV11-2	.	CASSSTIEYPTNEKLFF
TRBJ1-3	TRBV6-5	TRBD1	CASGLTGQGNTIYF
TRBJ2-2	TRBV30	TRBD2	CASPGLWTGELFF
TRBJ2-4	TRBV5-4	TRBD1	CASSNGQGGAKNIQYF
TRBJ2-5	TRBV21-1	.	CASSKEDRQETQYF
TRBJ1-5	TRBV7-8	.	CASSPLGEGNQPQHF
TRBJ2-1	TRBV7-3	.	CASSPQGQPGQFF
TRBJ1-5	TRBV6-5	.	CASSYSGEAYQPQHF